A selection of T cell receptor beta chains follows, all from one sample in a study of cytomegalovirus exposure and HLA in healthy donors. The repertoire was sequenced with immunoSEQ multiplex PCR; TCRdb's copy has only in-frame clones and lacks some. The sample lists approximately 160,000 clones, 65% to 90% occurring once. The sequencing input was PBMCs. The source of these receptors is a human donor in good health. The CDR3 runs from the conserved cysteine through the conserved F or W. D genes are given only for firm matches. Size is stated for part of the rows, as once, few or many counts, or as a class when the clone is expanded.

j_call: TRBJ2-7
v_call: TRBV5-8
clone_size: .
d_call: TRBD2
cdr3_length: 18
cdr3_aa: CASTGGLAGALSSYEQYF
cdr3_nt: TGTGCCAGCACCGGGGGACTAGCGGGGGCCCTAAGCTCCTACGAGCAGTACTTC

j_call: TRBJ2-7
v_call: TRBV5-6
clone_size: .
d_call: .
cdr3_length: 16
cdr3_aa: CASSSYRSLTRREQYF
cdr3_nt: TGTGCCAGCAGCTCATACCGTTCCCTGACTAGGCGTGAGCAGTACTTC

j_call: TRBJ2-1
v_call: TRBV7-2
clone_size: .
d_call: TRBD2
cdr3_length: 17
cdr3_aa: CASSSGLAGGLYNEQFF
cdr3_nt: TGTGCCAGCAGCAGCGGACTAGCGGGGGGCCTATACAATGAGCAGTTCTTC

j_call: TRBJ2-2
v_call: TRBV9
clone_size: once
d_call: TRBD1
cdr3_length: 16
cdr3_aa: CASSASLGQGAGELFF
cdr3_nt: TGTGCCAGCAGCGCTTCCTTGGGACAGGGGGCCGGGGAGCTGTTTTTT

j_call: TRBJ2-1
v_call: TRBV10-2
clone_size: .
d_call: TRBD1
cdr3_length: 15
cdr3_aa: CASSERTGGYNEQFF
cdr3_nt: TGCGCCAGCAGTGAGAGGACAGGGGGATACAATGAGCAGTTCTTC

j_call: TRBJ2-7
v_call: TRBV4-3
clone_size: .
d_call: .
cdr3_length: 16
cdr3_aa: CASSQGGEGGSYEQYF
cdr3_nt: TGCGCCAGCAGCCAAGGGGGAGAAGGGGGTTCCTACGAGCAGTACTTC

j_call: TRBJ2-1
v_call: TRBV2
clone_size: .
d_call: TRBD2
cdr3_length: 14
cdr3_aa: CASSDERGLREQFF
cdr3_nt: TGTGCCAGCAGTGATGAGCGGGGGCTTCGTGAGCAGTTCTTC

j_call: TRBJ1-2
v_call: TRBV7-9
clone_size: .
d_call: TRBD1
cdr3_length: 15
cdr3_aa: CASSLSRDRGYYYTF
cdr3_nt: TGTGCCAGCAGCCTATCCCGGGACAGGGGGTATTACTACACCTTC

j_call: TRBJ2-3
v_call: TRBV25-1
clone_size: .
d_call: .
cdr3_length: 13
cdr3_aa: CASLASRTDTQYF
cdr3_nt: TGTGCCAGTCTAGCGAGTAGGACAGATACGCAGTATTTT

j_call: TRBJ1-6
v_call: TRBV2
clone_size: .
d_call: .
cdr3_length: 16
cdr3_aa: CASSASWGHLNSPLHF
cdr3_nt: TGTGCCAGCAGTGCCTCCTGGGGACACCTAAATTCACCCCTCCACTTT

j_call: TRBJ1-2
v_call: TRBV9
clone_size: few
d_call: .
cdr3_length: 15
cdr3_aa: CASSVEGRGNYGYTF
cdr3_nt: TGTGCCAGCAGCGTAGAGGGCAGGGGAAACTATGGCTACACCTTC

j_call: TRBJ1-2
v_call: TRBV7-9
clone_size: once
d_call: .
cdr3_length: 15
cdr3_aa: CASSTLAGGNYGYTF
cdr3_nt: TGTGCCAGCAGCACCCTTGCTGGGGGGAACTATGGCTACACCTTC

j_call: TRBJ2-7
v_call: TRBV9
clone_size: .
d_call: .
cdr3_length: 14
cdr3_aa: CASSQGPGPYEQYF
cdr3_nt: TGTGCCAGCAGCCAAGGGCCAGGGCCCTACGAGCAGTACTTC

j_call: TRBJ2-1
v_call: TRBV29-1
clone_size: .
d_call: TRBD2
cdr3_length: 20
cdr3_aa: CSVQKVPGLAGPVSIYEQFF
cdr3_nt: TGCAGCGTCCAGAAAGTACCGGGACTAGCGGGGCCTGTGTCTATCTATGAGCAGTTCTTC

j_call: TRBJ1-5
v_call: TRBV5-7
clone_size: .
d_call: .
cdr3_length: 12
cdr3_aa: CASSLYSDPQHF
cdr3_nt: TGTGCCAGCAGCTTGTACAGTGATCCCCAGCATTTT

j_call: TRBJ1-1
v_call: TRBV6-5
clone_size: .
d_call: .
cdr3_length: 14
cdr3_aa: CASRVGLSNTEAFF
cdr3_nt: TGTGCCAGCAGGGTGGGACTTTCGAACACTGAAGCTTTCTTT

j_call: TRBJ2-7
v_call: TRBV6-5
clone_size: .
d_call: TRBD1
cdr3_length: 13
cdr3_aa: CASRPGQGDEQYF
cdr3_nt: TGTGCCAGCAGGCCGGGACAGGGGGACGAGCAGTACTTC

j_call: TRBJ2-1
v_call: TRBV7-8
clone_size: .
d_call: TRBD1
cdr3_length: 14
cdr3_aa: CASSMGQEYNEQFF
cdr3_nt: TGTGCCAGCAGCATGGGACAGGAGTACAATGAGCAGTTCTTC

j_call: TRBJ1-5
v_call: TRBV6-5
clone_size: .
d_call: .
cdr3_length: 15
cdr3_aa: CASRDTGIRNQPQHF
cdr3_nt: TGTGCCAGCAGGGATACAGGGATTCGCAATCAGCCCCAGCATTTT

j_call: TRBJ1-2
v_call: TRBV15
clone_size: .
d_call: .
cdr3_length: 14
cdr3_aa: CATSRDQGNYGYTF
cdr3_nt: TGTGCCACCAGCAGAGATCAGGGCAACTATGGCTACACCTTC

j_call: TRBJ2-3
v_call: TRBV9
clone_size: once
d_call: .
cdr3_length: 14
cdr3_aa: CASSVSRYSDTQYF
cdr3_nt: TGTGCCAGCAGCGTGTCCCGTTACTCAGATACGCAGTATTTT

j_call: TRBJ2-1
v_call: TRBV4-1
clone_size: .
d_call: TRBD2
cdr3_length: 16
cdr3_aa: CASSRHGRGANNEQFF
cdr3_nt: TGCGCCAGCAGCCGACATGGGCGGGGGGCCAACAATGAGCAGTTCTTC

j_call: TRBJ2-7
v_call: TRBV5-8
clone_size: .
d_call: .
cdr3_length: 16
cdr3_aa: CASTPPRNRYSYEQYF
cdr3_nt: TGTGCCAGCACCCCACCGCGGAACCGATACTCCTACGAGCAGTACTTC

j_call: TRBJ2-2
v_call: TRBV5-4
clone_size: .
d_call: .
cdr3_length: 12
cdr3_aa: CASSRSGGELFF
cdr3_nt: TGTGCCAGCAGCCGTTCGGGCGGGGAGCTGTTTTTT

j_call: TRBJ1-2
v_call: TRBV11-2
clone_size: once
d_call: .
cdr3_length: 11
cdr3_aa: CASSPSYGYTF
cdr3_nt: TGTGCCAGCAGCCCGAGCTATGGCTACACCTTC

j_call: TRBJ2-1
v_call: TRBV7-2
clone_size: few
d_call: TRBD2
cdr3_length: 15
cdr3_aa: CASRPSGGSYNEQFF
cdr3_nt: TGTGCCAGCAGGCCTAGCGGGGGTTCCTACAATGAGCAGTTCTTC

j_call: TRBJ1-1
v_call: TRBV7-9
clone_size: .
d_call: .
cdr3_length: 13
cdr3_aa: CASSHRGDTEAFF
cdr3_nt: TGTGCCAGCAGTCACCGGGGGGACACTGAAGCTTTCTTT

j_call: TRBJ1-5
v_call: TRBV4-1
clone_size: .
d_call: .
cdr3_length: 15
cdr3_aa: CASSQDPGRTQPQHF
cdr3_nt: TGCGCCAGCAGCCAAGACCCGGGGAGGACTCAGCCCCAGCATTTT